The entry below describes one T cell receptor beta chain. The target antigen is unknown. Germline-derived CDR1 and CDR2 are MNHNS and SASEGT. The CDR3 is 12 amino acids. Trimming took 8 bases from V and 0 from J, leaving 7 bases between them. The data belong to a study of chemoradiotherapy in HPV16-positive cancers. Whole-study results and caveats: Candidate HPV-specific clones and E7-related TCR motifs grew in tumor during treatment.

TCRdb keeps only in-frame clones here, not all; method: immunoSEQ multiplex PCR. Here the sample spans fewer than 15,000 clones, approximately 91% being singletons. The source material was blood, sampled from a patient who underwent chemoradiotherapy. This sequence joins TRBV6-1 and TRBJ1-1; D might be TRBD1 (6 bases). The source of this sequence is a human donor with HPV-associated anogenital cancer. This CDR3 is CASRTVNTEAFF. Written as DNA, the CDR3 is TGTGCCAGCCGGACAGTGAACACTGAAGCTTTCTTT.